These 10 T cell receptor beta chains were all obtained from the same sample, sequenced in a study of T-cell memory formation after mild COVID-19. TCRdb processed the 5' RACE reads anew with MiXCR; each CDR3 protein has one entry. The data show approximately 180,000 distinct CDR3 sequences, around 15% seen once. The sample taken for sequencing was PBMCs or a T cell subset sorted from them (not recorded which). The receptor source for this set is an adult woman who had mild COVID-19 (a few samples of this study predate the infection). Cell type and time point are not known.

V usage is TRBV2 and J usage is TRBJ2-5; 7 bases agree with TRBD1. V trimming: 10 bases; J trimming: 5 bases; junction bases outside the gene matches: 10. CDR3 length equals 13 residues. Germline CDR1 reads SNHLY; CDR2 reads FYNNEI. CDR3 nucleotide sequence: TGTGCCACCTCCAGGGGGTTGAGTGAGACCCAGTACTTC. Protein sequence: CATSRGLSETQYF.

This clonotype was counted a few times. V and J are TRBV7-7 and TRBJ2-2; possible D gene TRBD2, 5 bases. Germline V gene lookup returns CDR1 SSHAT and CDR2 FNYEAQ (reference sequence). The CDR3 consists of 14 residues. Trimming pared 5 bases from V and 5 bases from J, leaving 12 bases between. The CDR3 region has the DNA TGTGCCAGCAGCCCAACTAGATCGACCGGGGAGCTGTTTTTT. It is translated as CASSPTRSTGELFF.

This clonotype was seen a few times. The chain combines TRBV20-1 with TRBJ2-1, with no clear D. CDR3 length equals 15 residues. Germline loops: CDR1 DFQATT, CDR2 SNEGSKA (reference sequence). Trimming took off 1 base at V and 3 bases at J, with 13 bases between the two ends. The CDR3 sequence is CSARGDSQYYNEQFF. The CDR3, as DNA: TGCAGTGCTAGAGGTGACTCTCAGTACTACAATGAGCAGTTCTTC.

This clonotype has a handful of counts. The chain uses TRBV10-3 and TRBJ2-3, with 9 positions matching TRBD1. The germline CDR1 and CDR2 sequences are ENHRY and SYGVKD. CDR3 length: 15 amino acids. The V gene end was trimmed by 2 bases and the J gene end by 0 bases; junction bases not matched to a gene: 0. Written as DNA, the CDR3 is TGTGCCATCAGTGAGGGACAGGGGAGCACAGATACGCAGTATTTT. Translated, it gives CAISEGQGSTDTQYF.

The genes are TRBV24-1 and TRBJ2-1; D is possibly TRBD2 (7 bases). Germline V gives CDR1 KGHDR, CDR2 SFDVKD. Trimming removed 6 bases at V and 7 bases at J, with 21 bases between. CDR3 length: 16 residues. The CDR3 is CATSMGAGTKRNEQFF. The CDR3 DNA is TGTGCCACCAGTATGGGGGCCGGGACTAAGAGAAATGAGCAGTTCTTC.

This clonotype was seen a handful of times. The chain has TRBV5-6 and TRBJ1-5, with 11 bases matching TRBD1. Germline values: CDR1 SGHDT, CDR2 YYEEEE. The length of the CDR3 is 13 residues. The J segment lost 7 bases and the V segment lost 7 bases, leaving 4 bases of the junction unmatched. The CDR3 DNA sequence: TGTGCCAGCGGACAGGGGGCAGGGCAGCCCCAGCATTTT. It specifies CASGQGAGQPQHF.

This sequence joins TRBV5-1 and TRBJ2-5, with D possibly TRBD1 on 6 matching bases. The V end was cut by 1 base, the J end by 2 bases, with 9 bases between. CDR1 and CDR2 (germline): SGHRS, YFSETQ. CDR3 length: 14 amino acids. This CDR3 is CASSLRQEQETQYF. The CDR3 DNA follows: TGCGCCAGCAGCTTGAGACAGGAGCAAGAGACCCAGTACTTC.

In its sample, this clonotype was seen a few times. The rearrangement uses TRBV7-9 and TRBJ1-1, with 8 nucleotides matching TRBD1. This CDR3 has 16 amino acids. Per germline, CDR1 SEHNR and CDR2 FQNEAQ (reference sequence). The trim removed 5 bases at V and 0 bases at J, leaving 8 bases unmatched. The CDR3 spells CASSGQGLIMNTEAFF. The CDR3 DNA follows: TGTGCCAGCAGCGGACAGGGTTTGATCATGAACACTGAAGCTTTCTTT.

This clonotype was seen just once. V and J are TRBV20-1 and TRBJ1-5; TRBD1 matches at 8 bases. CDR3 size: 13 residues. Germline trimming cut 6 bases from V and 3 bases from J; bases unmatched to any gene: 4. Germline loops: CDR1 DFQATT, CDR2 SNEGSKA (reference sequence). The CDR3 nucleotides read TGCAGTGCCAGGGGGCATTACAATCAGCCCCAGCATTTT. This translates into CSARGHYNQPQHF.

V is TRBV19 and J is TRBJ2-3, with TRBD2 identical over 12 bases. V shed 8 bases and J 4 bases; nucleotides not matched to a gene: 13. The CDR3 consists of 17 residues. Germline V gene sequence: CDR1 LNHDA, CDR2 SQIVND (reference sequence). As DNA, the CDR3 is TGTGCCAGTTCTTCGAGGGCTAGCGGGGGGGCCTCAGATACGCAGTATTTT. This sequence encodes CASSSRASGGASDTQYF. Full variable domain (outside the CDR3, taken from reference TRBV19 and TRBJ2-3): DGGITQSPKYLFRKEGQNVTLSCEQNLNHDAMYWYRQDPGQGLRLIYYSQIVNDFQKGDIAEGYSVSREKKESFPLTVTSAQKNPTAFYLCASSSRASGGASDTQYFGPGTRLTVL.